This T cell receptor (beta chain) came from a study of T-cell memory formation after mild COVID-19. V lost 2 bases to trimming and J lost 3 bases, with 17 bases between them. CDR3 length: 15 amino acids. The germline gives CDR1 SQVTM, CDR2 ANQGSEA. This clonotype occurred a few times. TCRdb recomputed calls from the 5' RACE reads with MiXCR, one row per CDR3 protein. Counted here are more than 450,000 distinct CDR3 sequences, over 15% occurring once; the ten biggest clones make up around 12%. This receptor was identified in an adult woman who had mild COVID-19 (a few samples of this study predate the infection). Cell type and time point are not known. The chain joins TRBV29-1 to TRBJ2-7; the D gene could be TRBD1 or TRBD2 (7 bases each). Input material: PBMCs or a T cell subset sorted from them (not recorded which). Written as DNA, the CDR3 is TGCAGCGTTGAAAGTAGACAGGGAGGGGGCTACGAGCAGTACTTC. This encodes CSVESRQGGGYEQYF.